Presented here are 2 T cell receptor beta chains from one specimen sequenced in a study of CD8 T cells in ankylosing spondylitis. TCRdb ran MiXCR on the 5' RACE reads and lists one entry per CDR3 protein. The sample includes about 320,000 distinct CDR3 sequences, roughly 11% of them seen just once. What was sequenced was blood, either unsorted or a sorted T cell fraction (not recorded which). The receptors stem from a female donor with ankylosing spondylitis or in good health (not recorded which).

In its sample, this clonotype was seen many times. The chain couples TRBV29-1 to TRBJ2-2; D unresolved. The CDR3 covers 14 residues. V dropped 1 base and J dropped 0 bases, with 6 bases sitting between them. CDR1 is SQVTM, CDR2 ANQGSEA, per germline. For the CDR3, the DNA is TGCAGCGTTGAAGGACCCCCGAACACCGGGGAGCTGTTTTTT. Translating it yields CSVEGPPNTGELFF.

As concerns this clonotype: This could be a read error, since a much larger clone is one nucleotide away. The chain couples TRBV6-5 to TRBJ2-3; D unresolved. Germline lookup yields CDR1 MNHEY and CDR2 SVGAGI. The CDR3 contains 15 residues. The chain's CDR3 is CASSYKNDRRDAQYF. CDR3 DNA: TGTGCCAGCAGTTACAAAAACGATCGCAGAGATGCGCAGTATTTT.